A selection of T cell receptor beta chains follows, all from one sample in a study of T-cell reconstitution after alpha-beta-depleted transplantation in children. Via MiXCR, TCRdb re-called the PCR reads, giving one row per CDR3 protein. The data contain some 550,000 distinct CDR3 sequences, 23% of them singletons. The starting material was PBMCs, mostly from graft donor cells, obtained 360 days after TCRalphabeta/CD19-depleted stem cell transplant. These receptors came from a boy under three years old who had a stem cell transplant for acute myeloid leukemia, so the T cells may come from the graft donor. CDR3s include the opening cysteine and the closing phenylalanine or tryptophan. The D gene is left open where the match is weak. Clone size, where shown, is once, few, many, or a class for clones that have expanded.

v_call: TRBV5-1
d_call: .
j_call: TRBJ2-1
clone_size: many
cdr3_nt: TGCGCCAGCAGCTTGGCCGGCACCGACAATGAGCAGTTCTTC
cdr3_aa: CASSLAGTDNEQFF

v_call: TRBV30
d_call: .
j_call: TRBJ2-2
clone_size: many
cdr3_nt: TGTGCCTGGACACCGGGCAACACCGGGGAGCTGTTTTTT
cdr3_aa: CAWTPGNTGELFF

v_call: TRBV10-3
d_call: .
j_call: TRBJ2-7
clone_size: .
cdr3_nt: TGTGCCATCAGGACGACAGAAGGCGAGCAGTACTTC
cdr3_aa: CAIRTTEGEQYF

v_call: TRBV11-1
d_call: .
j_call: TRBJ1-2
clone_size: .
cdr3_nt: TGTGCCAGCAGCTTGGAAGGGGCGTCCTATGGCTACACCTTC
cdr3_aa: CASSLEGASYGYTF

v_call: TRBV20-1
d_call: .
j_call: TRBJ1-1
clone_size: few
cdr3_nt: TGCAGTGCTAGCCCCGCGAACACTGAAGCTTTCTTT
cdr3_aa: CSASPANTEAFF

v_call: TRBV20-1
d_call: TRBD2
j_call: TRBJ2-3
clone_size: many
cdr3_nt: TGCAGTGCTAGTCGCCTAGCGGGGGACGATACGCAGTATTTT
cdr3_aa: CSASRLAGDDTQYF

v_call: TRBV10-3
d_call: .
j_call: TRBJ1-5
clone_size: .
cdr3_nt: TGTGCCATCAGACCGGGACCACGATCTGATCAGCCCCAGCATTTT
cdr3_aa: CAIRPGPRSDQPQHF

v_call: TRBV24-1
d_call: TRBD1
j_call: TRBJ2-5
clone_size: many
cdr3_nt: TGTGCCACCAGTGCCCCTTACGGGACAGAAGAGACCCAGTACTTC
cdr3_aa: CATSAPYGTEETQYF

v_call: TRBV28
d_call: TRBD1
j_call: TRBJ1-1
clone_size: .
cdr3_nt: TGTGCCAGCACAAAGGACAGGTTCAATTCCCGGCACACTGAAGCTTTCTTT
cdr3_aa: CASTKDRFNSRHTEAFF

v_call: TRBV10-3
d_call: .
j_call: TRBJ2-7
clone_size: few
cdr3_nt: TGTGCCATCAGTGAGTTGGCGACCCAGTACGAGCAGTACTTC
cdr3_aa: CAISELATQYEQYF

v_call: TRBV20-1
d_call: TRBD1
j_call: TRBJ2-1
clone_size: .
cdr3_nt: TGCAGTGCTAGGGACAGGGGTCCTGAGCAGTTCTTC
cdr3_aa: CSARDRGPEQFF

v_call: TRBV7-9
d_call: TRBD1
j_call: TRBJ2-7
clone_size: many
cdr3_nt: TGTGCCAGCAGCTTATGGAGTGGACAGGGACGGTACGAGCAGTACTTC
cdr3_aa: CASSLWSGQGRYEQYF

v_call: TRBV7-2
d_call: .
j_call: TRBJ2-5
clone_size: .
cdr3_nt: TGTGCCAGCAGCTCGAGGACGGAGAGGGAGACCCAGTACTTC
cdr3_aa: CASSSRTERETQYF

v_call: TRBV20-1
d_call: .
j_call: TRBJ1-1
clone_size: few
cdr3_nt: TGCAGTGCCCAAAACGGAACCATGGCCATGAACACTGAAGCTTTCTTT
cdr3_aa: CSAQNGTMAMNTEAFF

v_call: TRBV7-8
d_call: .
j_call: TRBJ2-5
clone_size: few
cdr3_nt: TGTGCCAGCAGCTTACCTTATCAGGAGACCCAGTACTTC
cdr3_aa: CASSLPYQETQYF

v_call: TRBV20-1
d_call: .
j_call: TRBJ2-2
clone_size: .
cdr3_nt: TGCAGTGCTAGACCGGACAGAGTAGCGAACACCGGGGAGCTGTTTTTT
cdr3_aa: CSARPDRVANTGELFF

v_call: TRBV20-1
d_call: .
j_call: TRBJ2-3
clone_size: many
cdr3_nt: TGCAGTGCTAACATAATCCTCACAGATACGCAGTATTTT
cdr3_aa: CSANIILTDTQYF

v_call: TRBV20-1
d_call: .
j_call: TRBJ1-5
clone_size: .
cdr3_nt: TGCAGTGCTAACAAAGAAAACGATCAGCCCCAGCATTTT
cdr3_aa: CSANKENDQPQHF

v_call: TRBV12-3/TRBV12-4
d_call: .
j_call: TRBJ2-5
clone_size: many
cdr3_nt: TGTGCCAGCGGAACGCAAGAGACCCAGTACTTC
cdr3_aa: CASGTQETQYF

v_call: TRBV12-3/TRBV12-4
d_call: .
j_call: TRBJ1-2
clone_size: few
cdr3_nt: TGTGCCAGCAGTTCTGGGGACACCCTATACTATGGCTACACCTTC
cdr3_aa: CASSSGDTLYYGYTF

v_call: TRBV5-1
d_call: TRBD2
j_call: TRBJ2-1
clone_size: many
cdr3_nt: TGCGCCAGCAGCGTCGAGTTAGCGGGGTATAACAATGAGCAGTTCTTC
cdr3_aa: CASSVELAGYNNEQFF

v_call: TRBV12-3/TRBV12-4
d_call: TRBD1
j_call: TRBJ2-5
clone_size: few
cdr3_nt: TGTGCCAGCTCCGGGACAGGGTTGTACCAAGAGACCCAGTACTTC
cdr3_aa: CASSGTGLYQETQYF

v_call: TRBV3-1
d_call: .
j_call: TRBJ2-1
clone_size: many
cdr3_nt: TGTGCCAGCAGCCGGGGCGTTGAGCAGTTCTTC
cdr3_aa: CASSRGVEQFF

v_call: TRBV4-3
d_call: .
j_call: TRBJ2-1
clone_size: .
cdr3_nt: TGCGCCAGCAGCCAACCCGGGGGGCGGTACAATGAGCAGTTCTTC
cdr3_aa: CASSQPGGRYNEQFF

v_call: TRBV20-1
d_call: TRBD2
j_call: TRBJ2-1
clone_size: many
cdr3_nt: TGCAGTGCTAGGGCGGGGGTTTACAATGAGCAGTTCTTC
cdr3_aa: CSARAGVYNEQFF

v_call: TRBV6-1
d_call: .
j_call: TRBJ2-1
clone_size: .
cdr3_nt: TGTGCCAGCAGCCAAGTTATTCTCGGCAATGAGCAGTTCTTC
cdr3_aa: CASSQVILGNEQFF

v_call: TRBV4-1
d_call: .
j_call: TRBJ2-2
clone_size: .
cdr3_nt: TGCGCCAGCAGCGACCAACTAGACGCGAACACCGGGGAGCTGTTTTTT
cdr3_aa: CASSDQLDANTGELFF

v_call: TRBV12-3/TRBV12-4
d_call: .
j_call: TRBJ1-4
clone_size: .
cdr3_nt: TGTGCCAGCAGTGTCCCACCCGCAACTAATGAAAAACTGTTTTTT
cdr3_aa: CASSVPPATNEKLFF

v_call: TRBV30
d_call: TRBD2
j_call: TRBJ2-1
clone_size: many
cdr3_nt: TGTGCCTGGACTGAAGGACTAGTCAATCACAATGAGCAGTTCTTC
cdr3_aa: CAWTEGLVNHNEQFF

v_call: TRBV5-1
d_call: TRBD1
j_call: TRBJ2-1
clone_size: .
cdr3_nt: TGCGCCAGCAGCTTGGGAGGGGGCGAGGGGCATGAGCAGTTCTTC
cdr3_aa: CASSLGGGEGHEQFF

v_call: TRBV15
d_call: .
j_call: TRBJ2-5
clone_size: few
cdr3_nt: TGTGCCACCAGCAGAGATAAGGTGGAGGGGACCCAGTACTTC
cdr3_aa: CATSRDKVEGTQYF

v_call: TRBV12-3/TRBV12-4
d_call: TRBD2
j_call: TRBJ2-1
clone_size: .
cdr3_nt: TGTGCCAGCAGTTTAACCGCTTTCTTAGCGGGGGGAAGGGATGAGCAGTTCTTC
cdr3_aa: CASSLTAFLAGGRDEQFF

v_call: TRBV4-3
d_call: .
j_call: TRBJ2-7
clone_size: many
cdr3_nt: TGCGCCAGCAGCCAAGATGTGAACTACGAGCAGTACTTC
cdr3_aa: CASSQDVNYEQYF

v_call: TRBV14
d_call: .
j_call: TRBJ1-2
clone_size: many
cdr3_nt: TGTGCCAGCAGCCAGAACGGGGGGTACTATGGCTACACCTTC
cdr3_aa: CASSQNGGYYGYTF

v_call: TRBV7-2
d_call: .
j_call: TRBJ1-2
clone_size: .
cdr3_nt: TGTGCCAGCAGCTTAGGAGGCAACGTCTTCTTC
cdr3_aa: CASSLGGNVFF

v_call: TRBV20-1
d_call: TRBD1
j_call: TRBJ2-3
clone_size: many
cdr3_nt: TGCAGTGCCATCGGACAGGGGGGAATAGATACGCAGTATTTT
cdr3_aa: CSAIGQGGIDTQYF

v_call: TRBV4-3
d_call: TRBD2
j_call: TRBJ2-3
clone_size: many
cdr3_nt: TGCGCCAGCAGCCAAGATCTTGATAGGCGGGGGGAGACAGATACGCAGTATTTT
cdr3_aa: CASSQDLDRRGETDTQYF

v_call: TRBV20-1
d_call: .
j_call: TRBJ2-3
clone_size: many
cdr3_nt: TGCAGTGCTAGAGATCCAGGGGCGGGAAGCACAGATACGCAGTATTTT
cdr3_aa: CSARDPGAGSTDTQYF

v_call: TRBV7-3
d_call: .
j_call: TRBJ2-1
clone_size: once
cdr3_nt: TGTGCCAGCAGCCGGACTGACAATAGCGGCAATGAGCAGTTCTTC
cdr3_aa: CASSRTDNSGNEQFF

v_call: TRBV20-1
d_call: TRBD1
j_call: TRBJ2-6
clone_size: .
cdr3_nt: TGCAGTGCACCGGACAGGGCCGGGGCCAACGTCCTGACTTTC
cdr3_aa: CSAPDRAGANVLTF

v_call: TRBV24-1
d_call: TRBD1
j_call: TRBJ2-1
clone_size: .
cdr3_nt: TGTGCCACCAGTGGCACTCCGGGACAGGGAGGCAATGAGCAGTTCTTC
cdr3_aa: CATSGTPGQGGNEQFF

v_call: TRBV3-1
d_call: TRBD2
j_call: TRBJ2-5
clone_size: many
cdr3_nt: TGTGCCAGCAGCCAAGTTCCGACTAGCCGCTCCCAAGAGACCCAGTACTTC
cdr3_aa: CASSQVPTSRSQETQYF

v_call: TRBV15
d_call: TRBD1
j_call: TRBJ2-2
clone_size: few
cdr3_nt: TGTGCCACCAGCAGAGACGGGACAGTCAACACCGGGGAGCTGTTTTTT
cdr3_aa: CATSRDGTVNTGELFF

v_call: TRBV3-1
d_call: TRBD2
j_call: TRBJ2-1
clone_size: many
cdr3_nt: TGTGCCAGCAGCCTAACGACTAGCGGGGTACTCAATGAGCAGTTCTTC
cdr3_aa: CASSLTTSGVLNEQFF

v_call: TRBV5-1
d_call: TRBD2
j_call: TRBJ2-1
clone_size: few
cdr3_nt: TGCGCCAGCAGCTTGGTGGGACTAGCGGGGAGGAATGAGCAGTTCTTC
cdr3_aa: CASSLVGLAGRNEQFF

v_call: TRBV12-3/TRBV12-4
d_call: TRBD1
j_call: TRBJ2-3
clone_size: many
cdr3_nt: TGTGCCAGCAGTTTGGACAGGGGAGAGACAGATACGCAGTATTTT
cdr3_aa: CASSLDRGETDTQYF

v_call: TRBV20-1
d_call: .
j_call: TRBJ2-3
clone_size: .
cdr3_nt: TGCAGTGCTACCCGACTACCCGAGACAACAGATACGCAGTATTTT
cdr3_aa: CSATRLPETTDTQYF

v_call: TRBV20-1
d_call: .
j_call: TRBJ1-1
clone_size: many
cdr3_nt: TGCAGTGCTCTAGAGGGCAGGAGGCCTGAAGCTTTCTTT
cdr3_aa: CSALEGRRPEAFF

v_call: TRBV7-9
d_call: .
j_call: TRBJ2-3
clone_size: .
cdr3_nt: TGTGCCAGCAGCCCGTTGGGGGGACATACGCAGTATTTT
cdr3_aa: CASSPLGGHTQYF

v_call: TRBV19
d_call: .
j_call: TRBJ2-3
clone_size: many
cdr3_nt: TGTGCCAGTAGTGTCACCAGAGATACGCAGTATTTT
cdr3_aa: CASSVTRDTQYF

v_call: TRBV10-2
d_call: .
j_call: TRBJ2-3
clone_size: few
cdr3_nt: TGCGCCAGCAGTCTTGAATCAAGCACAGATACGCAGTATTTT
cdr3_aa: CASSLESSTDTQYF